This T cell receptor (beta chain) was identified in a study of cytomegalovirus exposure and HLA in healthy donors. V lost 5 bases and J lost 0; bases outside the gene matches: 4. The CDR3 has 17 residues. In germline, CDR1 is SEHNR, CDR2 FQNEAQ (reference sequence). The PCR used 60 Vbeta and 13 Jbeta primers. Repertoires were generated with immunoSEQ multiplex PCR, while TCRdb's copy carries only in-frame clones and drops some. The sample contains 95,000 to 150,000 clones, more than 60% of which appear only once. This clone occurred a few times. Sequencing was done on a sample of PBMCs. The source of this sequence is a man aged 18-30 years in good health and CMV-seronegative. V and J are TRBV7-9 and TRBJ2-1; the match to TRBD2 covers 13 bases. The CDR3 reads CASSETSGGPSYNEQFF. DNA of the CDR3: TGTGCCAGCAGCGAGACTAGCGGGGGGCCCTCCTACAATGAGCAGTTCTTC. Full variable domain (remainder filled in from reference TRBV7-9 and TRBJ2-1): DTGVSQNPRHKITKRGQNVTFRCDPISEHNRLYWYRQTLGQGPEFLTYFQNEAQLEKSRLLSDRFSAERPKGSFSTLEIQRTEQGDSAMYLCASSETSGGPSYNEQFFGPGTRLTVL.